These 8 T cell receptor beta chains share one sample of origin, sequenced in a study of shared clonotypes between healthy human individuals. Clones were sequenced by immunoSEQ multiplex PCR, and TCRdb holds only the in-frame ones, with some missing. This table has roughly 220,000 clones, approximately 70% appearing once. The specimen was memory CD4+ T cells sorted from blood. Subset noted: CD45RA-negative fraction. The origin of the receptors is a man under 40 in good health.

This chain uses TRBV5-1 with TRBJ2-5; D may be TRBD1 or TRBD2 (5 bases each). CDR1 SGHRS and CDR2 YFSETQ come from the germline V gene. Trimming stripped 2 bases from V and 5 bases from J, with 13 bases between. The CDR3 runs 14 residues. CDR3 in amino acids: CASSFGDVEETQYF. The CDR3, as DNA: TGCGCCAGCAGCTTCGGGGACGTTGAGGAGACCCAGTACTTC.

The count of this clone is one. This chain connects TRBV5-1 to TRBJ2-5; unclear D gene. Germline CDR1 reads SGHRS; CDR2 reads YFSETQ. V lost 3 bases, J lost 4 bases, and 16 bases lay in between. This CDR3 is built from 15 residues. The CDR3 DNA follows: TGCGCCAGCAGCTCGGCGGCGGCTCTAGGAGAGACCCAGTACTTC. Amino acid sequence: CASSSAAALGETQYF.

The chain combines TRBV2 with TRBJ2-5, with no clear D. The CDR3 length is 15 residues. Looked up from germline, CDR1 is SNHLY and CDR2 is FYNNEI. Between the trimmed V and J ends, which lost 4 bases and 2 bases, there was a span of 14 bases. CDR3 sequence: CASSAHRALQETQYF. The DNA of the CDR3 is TGTGCCAGCAGTGCCCACCGGGCCCTACAAGAGACCCAGTACTTC. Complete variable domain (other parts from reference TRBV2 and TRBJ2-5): EPEVTQTPSHQVTQMGQEVILRCVPISNHLYFYWYRQILGQKVEFLVSFYNNEISEKSEIFDDQFSVERPDGSNFTLKIRSTKLEDSAMYFCASSAHRALQETQYFGPGTRLLVL.

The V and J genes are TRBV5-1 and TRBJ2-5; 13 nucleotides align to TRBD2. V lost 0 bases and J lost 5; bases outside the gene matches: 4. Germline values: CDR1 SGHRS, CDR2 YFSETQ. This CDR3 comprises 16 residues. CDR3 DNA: TGCGCCAGCAGCTTGGGCACTAGCGGGAGGGTGGAGACCCAGTACTTC. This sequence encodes CASSLGTSGRVETQYF.

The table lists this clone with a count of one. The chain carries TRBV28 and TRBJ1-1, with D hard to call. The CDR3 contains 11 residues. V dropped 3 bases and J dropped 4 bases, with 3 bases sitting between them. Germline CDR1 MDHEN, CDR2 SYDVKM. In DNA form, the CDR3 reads TGTGCCAGCAGTTTTGGCACTGAAGCTTTCTTT. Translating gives CASSFGTEAFF.

CDR3 sequence: CASSDGGMRRGNEKLFF. The CDR3 DNA sequence: TGTGCCAGCAGTGACGGGGGGATGAGACGGGGTAATGAAAAACTGTTTTTT. The genes are TRBV25-1 and TRBJ1-4; perhaps TRBD1 as D (5 bases). The ends were cut back, 3 bases at V and 4 bases at J, with 18 bases in the middle. The CDR3 sequence is 17 residues long. The germline V gene has CDR1 MGHDK and CDR2 SYGVNS. The full variable domain, rest sourced from reference TRBV25-1 and TRBJ1-4, is EADIYQTPRYLVIGTGKKITLECSQTMGHDKMYWYQQDPGMELHLIHYSYGVNSTEKGDLSSESTVSRIRTEHFPLTLESARPSHTSQYLCASSDGGMRRGNEKLFFGSGTQLSVL.

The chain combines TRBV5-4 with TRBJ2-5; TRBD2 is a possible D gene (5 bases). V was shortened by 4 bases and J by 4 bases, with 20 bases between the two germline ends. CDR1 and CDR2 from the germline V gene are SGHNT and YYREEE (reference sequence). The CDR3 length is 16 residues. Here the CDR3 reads CASSGGSKQILETQYF. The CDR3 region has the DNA TGTGCCAGCAGCGGCGGGTCTAAACAGATTCTAGAGACCCAGTACTTC.

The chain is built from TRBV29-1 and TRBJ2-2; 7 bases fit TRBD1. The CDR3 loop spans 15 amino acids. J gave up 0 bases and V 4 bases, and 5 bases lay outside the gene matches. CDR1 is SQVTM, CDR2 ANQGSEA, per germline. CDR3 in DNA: TGCAGCGTTGTTCAGGGGGACGCGAACACCGGGGAGCTGTTTTTT. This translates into CSVVQGDANTGELFF.